The sequence of this T cell receptor (beta chain) was determined in a study of T cells in Graves' hyperthyroidism and ophthalmopathy. This clonotype was observed a few times. Graves' hyperthyroidism without ophthalmopathy progression within 18 months was termed stable. In making diagnoses, clinical symptoms, serum thyroxine and TRAb, thyroid ultrasound and orbital computed tomography were all used. The source of the PBMCs was about 10 ml of fresh peripheral blood. V was shortened by 1 base and J by 2 bases, with 12 bases between the two germline ends. Per the germline V gene, CDR1 is MNHNS and CDR2 is SASEGT. There are 16 residues in the CDR3. What was amplified from RNA transcripts were TCR beta CDR3 regions. The HTBI set primed first-round TCR CDR3 RT-PCR. TCRdb passed the multiplex PCR reads through MiXCR, listing each CDR3 protein once. The sample has a few hundred thousand distinct CDR3 sequences; 15% to 19% are singletons.

The sample consisted of blood. The clonotype was recovered from a woman in her 30s with Graves' hyperthyroidism. The chain combines TRBV6-1 with TRBJ1-5; D is ambiguous. The CDR3 reads CASSEEVWLGNQPQHF. CDR3 DNA: TGTGCCAGCAGTGAAGAGGTCTGGTTAGGCAATCAGCCCCAGCATTTT.